This T cell receptor (beta chain) stems from a study of CD8 T cells in ankylosing spondylitis (dated by TCRdb to 2015 to 2018). Turning to the overall study: The study profiled T cell receptor beta repertoires in healthy donors and ankylosing spondylitis patients to find disease-linked TCR variants. Peripheral blood was sampled, and synovial fluid was also collected from ankylosing spondylitis patients. The whole study cohort included 108 healthy donors and about two dozen ankylosing spondylitis patients.

V is clipped by 5 bases and J by 5 bases, and the sequence between their germline boundaries is 13 bases long. CDR1 and CDR2 are read off the germline V gene as MNHNS and SASEGT. The CDR3 sequence holds 14 residues, the cysteine and phenylalanine included. The sequence is cut down to CDR3 DNA, 42 bases in frame from base 1. This sample was sequenced with an Illumina HiSeq 2500. Quantitative 5'-RACE with molecular barcodes was the method used to prepare the TCR beta libraries. Per the authors' processing: A new computational method based on a probabilistic model of VDJ rearrangement was used to identify disease-linked TCR variants. TCRdb ran its own pipeline on the public reads, namely fastp trimming at Q25 and MiXCR clone calling, and kept in-frame beta chains. Each entry merges the rows of one CDR3 protein and shows their most common DNA and genes. The V and J calls, along with clone size, are taken from TCRdb and not from the paper's own processing. The sample table records more than 150,000 distinct CDR3 sequences; around 13% of these occur just once. Together, the top ten hold approximately 16% of the sample.

This clonotype was observed a handful of times. Its antigen target is currently unknown. It has no much larger one-base neighbor in the sample; base qualities were not kept. The paper as a whole reports these results and caveats: Some of the motif variants had been reported before in the synovial fluid and blood of reactive arthritis patients, a finding that suggests common disease-initiation mechanisms. A CD8+ phenotype was shown by the disease-linked clones, which were found at relatively low frequencies in peripheral blood. Blood from ankylosing spondylitis patients appeared to be characterized by a TCR beta motif made up of under ten highly homologous amino acid variants. According to the report, matched synovial fluid samples from ankylosing spondylitis patients were significantly enriched for the disease-linked clones.

The sequence derives from a male donor with ankylosing spondylitis or in good health (not recorded which). The chain is encoded by TRBV6-1 joined to TRBJ1-5; a tentative D match to TRBD1 spans 6 bases. The sequenced sample consisted of blood, either unsorted or a sorted T cell fraction (not recorded which). CDR3 reads: CASSTRTAYQPQHF. The nucleotide sequence is TGTGCCAGCAGTACCCGGACAGCTTATCAGCCCCAGCATTTT.